This section outlines one T cell receptor (beta chain) sequence together with its context. Assay used: immunoSEQ multiplex PCR; TCRdb lists only in-frame clones, some missing. The table lists approximately 9,700 clones, 90% to 95% of them singletons. The data are from a study of graft-versus-host responses after intestinal transplantation. Study context: Multivisceral, liver-intestinal, or isolated intestinal transplants were received by the recipients.

Trimming left V 3 bases short and J 2 bases short, with 11 bases between. The germline CDR1 and CDR2 sequences are LGHNA and YNFKEQ. The CDR3 has 15 residues. This receptor was taken from a human patient who received an intestinal transplant, so some T cells may come from the graft donor. The V and J genes are TRBV4-2 and TRBJ2-1; D is unresolved. The sample here was PBMCs, taken around 40 days after intestinal transplantation. In DNA, the CDR3 is TGTGCCAGCAGCCACCCGTTAGGCCCCTACAATGAGCAGTTCTTC. Translated, it gives CASSHPLGPYNEQFF.